A selection of T cell receptor beta chains follows, all from one sample in a study of chemoradiotherapy in HPV16-positive cancers. Sequencing was performed with immunoSEQ multiplex PCR; in TCRdb, only in-frame clones are kept and a portion is missing. The sample records around 62,000 clones, 88% being singletons. The starting material was blood, obtained from a patient who underwent chemoradiotherapy. These receptors originate from a human donor with HPV-associated anogenital cancer. CDR3s include the opening cysteine and the closing phenylalanine or tryptophan. The order of the fields is J gene, V gene, D gene, clone size, CDR3 protein, CDR3 DNA. The D gene is left open where the match is weak. Not every row has a clone size; where given, it reads once, few, many or a size class.

>TRBJ2-3|TRBV19|TRBD2|-
CASGTSGADTQYF
TGTGCCAGTGGGACTAGCGGGGCAGATACGCAGTATTTT
>TRBJ2-7|TRBV10-3|TRBD2|-
CAISAGTHTGTSGGASYEQYF
TGTGCCATCAGCGCCGGGACTCACACCGGGACTAGCGGGGGGGCCTCCTACGAGCAGTACTTC
>TRBJ2-5|TRBV6-1|-|-
CASSEVIFGLTQETQYF
TGTGCCAGCAGTGAAGTGATTTTTGGCCTTACCCAAGAGACCCAGTACTTC
>TRBJ2-3|TRBV7-2|-|once
CASSSGLYTDTQYF
TGTGCCAGCAGCTCGGGACTCTACACAGATACGCAGTATTTT
>TRBJ2-2|TRBV4-2|TRBD2|-
CASSPAGRTLTGARNTGELFF
TGTGCCAGCAGCCCCGCCGGGAGGACTCTTACCGGGGCACGTAACACCGGGGAGCTGTTTTTT
>TRBJ1-1|TRBV27|TRBD1|-
CASSLRETGRNTEAFF
TGTGCCAGCAGTTTACGCGAGACAGGGCGGAACACTGAAGCTTTCTTT
>TRBJ2-2|TRBV5-6|TRBD2|-
CASSLALLAGNTGELFF
TGTGCCAGCAGCTTGGCCTTACTAGCGGGGAACACCGGGGAGCTGTTTTTT
>TRBJ1-1|TRBV7-9|-|-
CASSLAARNTEAFF
TGTGCCAGCAGCTTAGCCGCACGAAACACTGAAGCTTTCTTT
>TRBJ2-7|TRBV4-1|TRBD1|-
CASSQSGTGTEQYF
TGCGCCAGCAGCCAGTCCGGGACAGGGACCGAGCAGTACTTC
>TRBJ1-2|TRBV5-1|-|-
CASSFDASHYGYTF
TGCGCCAGCAGCTTCGACGCAAGCCATTATGGCTACACCTTC
>TRBJ2-7|TRBV27|TRBD1|-
CASSLSRTGIYEQYF
TGTGCCAGCAGTTTATCCCGGACAGGGATCTACGAGCAGTACTTC
>TRBJ2-6|TRBV15|-|-
CATSSLRLSSGANVLTF
TGTGCCACCAGCAGCCTCCGACTCAGCTCTGGGGCCAACGTCCTGACTTTC
>TRBJ1-1|TRBV7-2|-|once
CASSKPGLLNTEAFF
TGTGCCAGCAGCAAACCGGGACTCCTGAACACTGAAGCTTTCTTT
>TRBJ1-4|TRBV6-1|TRBD1|-
CASSVTGGRLFF
TGTGCCAGCAGTGTGACAGGGGGGAGGCTGTTTTTT
>TRBJ2-1|TRBV7-9|-|-
CASSPGLSGFNEQFF
TGTGCCAGCAGCCCCGGGCTTAGTGGCTTCAATGAGCAGTTCTTC
>TRBJ1-2|TRBV5-1|-|few
CASSLSGEVKGYTF
TGCGCCAGCAGCTTGTCTGGGGAGGTTAAGGGCTACACCTTC
>TRBJ2-7|TRBV5-4|TRBD2|-
CASSLIRTSDEQYF
TGTGCCAGCAGCTTGATCAGGACTAGCGACGAGCAGTACTTC
>TRBJ2-7|TRBV5-1|TRBD1|-
CASSRGQGAREQYF
TGCGCCAGCAGCCGGGGACAGGGGGCTCGCGAGCAGTACTTC
>TRBJ2-2|TRBV29-1|TRBD2|-
CSVAIGGDTGELFF
TGCAGCGTTGCGATCGGGGGGGATACCGGGGAGCTGTTTTTT
>TRBJ2-1|TRBV6-5|-|once
CASSYGVGARQFF
TGTGCCAGCAGTTACGGGGTGGGGGCCCGGCAGTTCTTC
>TRBJ1-6|TRBV5-1|-|few
CASSLEGISPLHF
TGCGCCAGCAGCTTGGAGGGGATTTCACCCCTCCACTTT
>TRBJ1-5|TRBV6-6|TRBD1|-
CASSLGTASNQPQHF
TGTGCCAGCAGTTTAGGGACAGCGTCCAATCAGCCCCAGCATTTT
>TRBJ1-5|TRBV7-8|-|-
CASNSLAGRGNQPQHF
TGTGCCAGCAACAGCTTAGCGGGGAGGGGCAATCAGCCCCAGCATTTT
>TRBJ2-7|TRBV5-4|TRBD2|-
CASSITSGGWYEQYF
TGTGCCAGCAGCATCACTAGCGGTGGGTGGTACGAGCAGTACTTC
>TRBJ2-1|TRBV5-1|-|-
CASSLAGQPEYNEQFF
TGCGCCAGCAGCTTGGCGGGACAACCCGAGTACAATGAGCAGTTCTTC
>TRBJ2-2|TRBV25-1|TRBD1|-
CASTGGHSNTGELFF
TGTGCCAGCACAGGGGGCCATTCGAACACCGGGGAGCTGTTTTTT
>TRBJ1-1|TRBV7-9|-|-
CASSPLVEAFF
TGTGCCAGCAGCCCCTTGGTTGAAGCTTTCTTT
>TRBJ2-7|TRBV28|-|-
CASTTYPYEQYF
TGTGCTAGCACCACTTACCCCTACGAGCAGTACTTC
>TRBJ2-2|TRBV6-1|-|-
CASSERTTTGTGELFF
TGTGCCAGCAGTGAACGAACCACTACGGGCACCGGGGAGCTGTTTTTT
>TRBJ1-1|TRBV15|TRBD1|-
CATSRDLGQGSDTEAFF
TGTGCCACCAGCAGAGATCTTGGACAGGGGAGTGACACTGAAGCTTTCTTT
>TRBJ2-5|TRBV11-2|-|-
CASSLTWTGKETQYF
TGTGCCAGCAGCTTAACCTGGACGGGAAAAGAGACCCAGTACTTC
>TRBJ1-5|TRBV18|-|-
CASSPQEFSNQPQHF
TGTGCCAGCTCACCACAGGAGTTTAGCAATCAGCCCCAGCATTTT
>TRBJ2-1|TRBV10-1|TRBD2|-
CASSASGLHNEQFF
TGCGCCAGCAGTGCTAGCGGGCTTCACAATGAGCAGTTCTTC
>TRBJ2-1|TRBV10-1|-|once
CASSDSHRTNEQFF
TGCGCCAGCAGCGACTCCCACCGTACCAATGAGCAGTTCTTC
>TRBJ2-7|TRBV11-2|-|-
CASSLWIEEQYF
TGTGCCAGCAGCCTATGGATCGAAGAGCAGTACTTC
>TRBJ1-3|TRBV6-1|-|-
CASSEGRAGSGNTIYF
TGTGCCAGCAGTGAAGGTCGGGCGGGCTCTGGAAACACCATATATTTT
>TRBJ1-1|TRBV5-1|-|-
CASSEDRRVNTEAFF
TGCGCCAGCAGCGAAGACAGGAGAGTGAACACTGAAGCTTTCTTT
>TRBJ2-7|TRBV4-2|-|-
CASSQEDASAYEQYF
TGTGCCAGCAGCCAGGAAGACGCTAGCGCCTACGAGCAGTACTTC
>TRBJ1-4|TRBV5-6|TRBD1|-
CASRDQGAGEKLFF
TGTGCCAGCAGGGATCAGGGGGCGGGGGAAAAACTGTTTTTT
>TRBJ1-1|TRBV5-6|TRBD1|-
CASSPGTGGAGTEAFF
TGTGCCAGCAGCCCCGGGACAGGGGGCGCGGGGACTGAAGCTTTCTTT
>TRBJ2-7|TRBV10-3|TRBD1|-
CAIRTGSENEQYF
TGTGCCATCAGGACAGGGTCCGAAAACGAGCAGTACTTC
>TRBJ2-1|TRBV28|-|-
CASNGVLTNEQFF
TGTGCCAGCAATGGGGTTCTTACGAATGAGCAGTTCTTC
>TRBJ1-2|TRBV28|-|-
CASRGYSGRGYGYTF
TGTGCCAGTCGAGGTTATTCCGGAAGGGGCTATGGCTACACCTTC
>TRBJ2-3|TRBV10-3|TRBD2|few
CAIREGGPADTQYF
TGTGCCATCAGAGAGGGAGGGCCGGCAGATACGCAGTATTTT
>TRBJ1-2|TRBV27|-|-
CASSPDSSSYGYTF
TGTGCCAGCAGTCCCGACAGTTCTAGCTATGGCTACACCTTC
>TRBJ1-4|TRBV5-1|-|-
CASSSAAQGRNEKLFF
TGCGCCAGCAGCTCCGCCGCACAGGGAAGGAACGAAAAACTGTTTTTT
>TRBJ1-6|TRBV6-1|-|-
CASSDSLHNSPLHF
TGTGCCAGCAGTGACAGCCTCCACAATTCACCCCTCCACTTT
>TRBJ2-2|TRBV7-9|TRBD2|-
CASSPLAGGPTGELFF
TGTGCCAGCAGCCCATTAGCGGGAGGGCCCACCGGGGAGCTGTTTTTT
>TRBJ1-2|TRBV11-1|-|-
CASSLEAALNYGYTF
TGTGCCAGCAGCTTAGAGGCGGCCCTGAACTATGGCTACACCTTC
>TRBJ2-7|TRBV6-6|-|-
CASSAGQNYEQYF
TGTGCCAGCAGCGCAGGACAGAACTACGAGCAGTACTTC
>TRBJ1-6|TRBV28|-|few
CASSPPARGSPLHF
TGTGCCAGCAGTCCTCCCGCGAGGGGTTCACCCCTCCACTTT
>TRBJ2-3|TRBV6-5|-|-
CASSRGAEDTQYF
TGTGCCAGCAGTCGGGGGGCGGAAGATACGCAGTATTTT
>TRBJ1-2|TRBV28|TRBD1|-
CASRDGTGPAYGYTF
TGTGCCAGCAGGGACGGGACAGGGCCCGCCTATGGCTACACCTTC
>TRBJ2-7|TRBV6-1|TRBD2|-
CASSGGQRGTYEQYF
TGTGCCAGCAGTGGGGGCCAGCGGGGGACCTACGAGCAGTACTTC
>TRBJ1-4|TRBV6-5|TRBD1|once
CASSSGQVRKEKLFF
TGTGCCAGCAGTTCGGGACAGGTTCGAAAAGAAAAACTGTTTTTT
>TRBJ2-7|TRBV4-2|TRBD2|-
CASSQAAGAYEQYF
TGTGCCAGCAGCCAAGCTGCGGGAGCCTACGAGCAGTACTTC
>TRBJ1-2|TRBV6-6|-|-
CASTPRTSDYGYTF
TGTGCCAGCACCCCGCGGACTTCAGACTATGGCTACACCTTC
>TRBJ1-5|TRBV6-5|-|-
CASSYSGFRQPQHF
TGTGCCAGCAGTTACTCAGGGTTTAGGCAGCCCCAGCATTTT
>TRBJ2-3|TRBV27|TRBD1|-
CASSPRTGPTDTQYF
TGTGCCAGCAGCCCTAGGACAGGGCCCACAGATACGCAGTATTTT